This TCR beta chain was recorded in a study of T cells after somatic rescue of genetic block. There are 15 residues in the CDR3. The V gene end was trimmed by 3 bases and the J gene end by 7 bases; junction bases not matched to a gene: 5. Per germline, CDR1 SGHRS and CDR2 YFSETQ. Produced via immunoSEQ multiplex PCR; TCRdb's table is partial and in-frame only. The sample lists under 150,000 clones; about nine tenths were seen once. The sequenced material came from peripheral blood mononuclear cells (PBMCs). The chain joins TRBV5-1 to TRBJ2-1; 12 bases align to TRBD2. This receptor was taken from a woman aged 18-30 years. The CDR3 protein is CASSSVGTSGNEQFF. CDR3 sequence (DNA): TGCGCCAGCAGCTCGGTGGGGACTAGCGGGAATGAGCAGTTCTTC.